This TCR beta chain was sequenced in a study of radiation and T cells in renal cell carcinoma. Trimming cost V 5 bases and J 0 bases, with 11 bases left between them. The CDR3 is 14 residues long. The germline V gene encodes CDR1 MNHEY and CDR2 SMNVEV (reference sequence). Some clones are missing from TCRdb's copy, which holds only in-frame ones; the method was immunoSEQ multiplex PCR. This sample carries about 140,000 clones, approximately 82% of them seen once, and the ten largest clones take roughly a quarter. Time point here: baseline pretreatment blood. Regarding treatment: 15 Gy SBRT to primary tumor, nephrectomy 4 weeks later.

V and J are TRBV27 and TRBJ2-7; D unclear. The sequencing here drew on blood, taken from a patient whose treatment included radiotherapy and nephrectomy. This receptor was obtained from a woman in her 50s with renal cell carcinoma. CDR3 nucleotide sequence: TGTGCCAGCAGTACCGCCAGCAGCTCCTACGAGCAGTACTTC. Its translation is CASSTASSSYEQYF.